The 8 T cell receptor beta chains given below trace back to one sample, sequenced in a study of tumor-infiltrating lymphocytes in primary liver carcinoma. Joint extraction of RNA and DNA used about 17-31 mg of bulk tissue that was unsorted. TCR beta cDNA was prepared out of about 530 ng total RNA by means of a constant-region primer. For TCR beta, libraries were produced by three nested multiplex PCR rounds using slightly modified ARM-PCR. Rounds one and two of PCR, each of 10 cycles, were primed with TRBV1-TRBV30 forward primers and a C-beta reverse primer. TCRdb recomputed calls from the multiplex PCR reads with MiXCR, one row per CDR3 protein. The sample holds under 130,000 distinct CDR3 sequences, 80% to 85% seen once. Sequenced sample: liver tumor tissue from sampling region 3. Subset of the sample: tumor region T3, left-lateral pole. These receptors were taken from a man aged 35-49 years with primary liver carcinoma and hepatitis B virus infection.

About this clonotype: No conserved phenylalanine or tryptophan ends this CDR3, so it is likely a read error. The V and J genes are TRBV29-1 and TRBJ1-1, with 8 bases fitting TRBD1. Germline-derived CDR1 and CDR2 are SQVTM and ANQGSEA. The CDR3 length is 14 residues. The CDR3 protein is CSVTGDAMKTEAFS. The CDR3 nucleotides read TGCAGCGTGACAGGGGATGCAATGAAAACTGAAGCTTTCTCT.

Concerning this clonotype: The junction and the germline gene differ at one end; a read error may be behind it. The chain employs TRBV6-1 and TRBJ2-3; TRBD2 aligns across 9 bases. CDR1 and CDR2 from the germline V gene are MNHNS and SASEGT. The CDR3 runs to 14 residues. The CDR3 sequence: CASQGRGGTDTRYF. In DNA form, the CDR3 reads TGTGCCAGCCAGGGGCGGGGGGGGACAGATACGCGGTATTTT.

Concerning this clonotype itself: At one end, the junction sequence differs from germline, possibly due to a read error. The chain carries TRBV6-6 and TRBJ2-3; D is ambiguous. Germline V CDR1 and CDR2: MNHNY, SVGAGI (reference sequence). This CDR3 is 15 amino acids long. The chain's CDR3 is CVSSLDLEGTDTQYF. Written as DNA, the CDR3 is TGTGTCAGCAGTCTCGACCTAGAGGGCACAGATACGCAGTATTTT.

The chain uses TRBV4-1 and TRBJ1-2; D might be TRBD1 (5 bases). This CDR3 region has 14 residues. V dropped 1 base and J dropped 10 bases, with 16 bases sitting between them. Germline CDR1 MGHRA, CDR2 YSYEKL. The CDR3 DNA sequence: TGCGCCAGCAGCCAAGGCAGGGAGAACAAAGACTACACCTTC. Its translation: CASSQGRENKDYTF.

A remark on this clonotype: One end of the junction is discordant with germline, which a read error may explain. Here the CDR3 DNA reads TGTACCAGCAGTGAAGATCAGGGGAGCGGTGGCTACACCTTC. This codes for CTSSEDQGSGGYTF. The rearrangement links TRBV2 to TRBJ1-2; D is perhaps TRBD1 (6 bases). Germline CDR1 reads SNHLY; CDR2 reads FYNNEI. The length of the CDR3 is 14 residues.

Details on this clonotype: The CDR3 does not end in the conserved phenylalanine or tryptophan, so this is likely a read error. The DNA is omitted, as the CDR3 cannot be located on it reliably, and the CDR3 follows TCRdb's listing. The V call is TRBV29-1, the J call TRBJ2-2; the DNA was not compared with TRBD2, the D call given in the table. Germline V CDR1 and CDR2: SQVTM, ANQGSEA. The CDR3 length equals 15 residues, ends included. The chain's CDR3 is CSVRTSAANTGEPFV.

Comment on this clonotype: An end of the junction does not agree with germline; a read error may underlie this. The rearrangement links TRBV6-2 or TRBV6-3 to TRBJ2-1, with D perhaps matching TRBD2 (6 bases). The CDR3 has 16 amino acids. CDR1 MNHEY and CDR2 SVGEGT come from the germline V gene. The chain's CDR3 is CSSSYSRRETNNEQFF. CDR3 sequence (DNA): TGTTCCAGCAGTTACTCGAGGAGGGAAACCAACAATGAGCAGTTCTTC.

This clonotype has ten or more counts. The V call is TRBV5-1, the J call TRBJ2-1, with 8 bases aligning to TRBD2. Germline CDR1 is SGHRS and CDR2 is YFSETQ. The CDR3 spans 15 residues. V lost 2 bases to trimming and J lost 5 bases; unmatched junction nucleotides: 6. CDR3 sequence reads: CASSLGLAGNNEQFF. CDR3 DNA: TGCGCCAGCAGCTTAGGGCTAGCGGGTAACAATGAGCAGTTCTTC.